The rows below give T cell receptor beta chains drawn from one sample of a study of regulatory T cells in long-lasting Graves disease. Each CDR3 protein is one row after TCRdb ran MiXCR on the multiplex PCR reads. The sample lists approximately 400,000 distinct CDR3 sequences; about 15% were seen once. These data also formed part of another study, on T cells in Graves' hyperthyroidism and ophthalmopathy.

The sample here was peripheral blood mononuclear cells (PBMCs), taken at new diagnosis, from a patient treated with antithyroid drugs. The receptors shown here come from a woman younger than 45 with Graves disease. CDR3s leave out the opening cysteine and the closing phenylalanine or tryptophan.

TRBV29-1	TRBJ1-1	SVREGANTEAF
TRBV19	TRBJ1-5	ASSMSMGGSSNQPQH
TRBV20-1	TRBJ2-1	SARRYNEQF
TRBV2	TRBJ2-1	ASSEWRQAREQF
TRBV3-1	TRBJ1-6	ASSPQGAGSPLH
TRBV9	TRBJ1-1	ASSVEPTGNTKAF
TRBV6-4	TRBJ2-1	ASSEQGETYNEQF
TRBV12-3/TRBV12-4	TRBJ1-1	ASRDRNTEAF
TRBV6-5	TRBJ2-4	ASSYSNIPGVRY
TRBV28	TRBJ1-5	ASRPPGGSNQPQH
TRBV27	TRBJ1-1	ASSFGSGNTEAF
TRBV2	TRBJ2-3	ASSRTGSSTDTQY
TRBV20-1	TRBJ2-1	SARGKQAGVDYNEQF
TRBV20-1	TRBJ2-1	SAKTTRGLAGTTFSYNEQF
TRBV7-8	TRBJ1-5	TSSLEGSGQPQH
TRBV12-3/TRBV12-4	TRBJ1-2	ASSLPGDNYGYT
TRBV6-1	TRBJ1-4	ASRSGTGVPEKLF
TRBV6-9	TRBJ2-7	ASSYGISGSTYEQY
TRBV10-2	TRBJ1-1	ASSEGQIMNTEAF
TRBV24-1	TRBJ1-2	ATSGKAGGYT
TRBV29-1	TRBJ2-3	SVATSSTDTQY
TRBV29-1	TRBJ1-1	SVENRLMNTEAF
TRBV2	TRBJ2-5	ASSSGTGAGLRETQY
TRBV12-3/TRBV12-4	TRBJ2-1	ASSFIAGAEQF
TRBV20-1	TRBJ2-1	SLAGPYNEQF
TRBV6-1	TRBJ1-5	ASRDRDGQPQH
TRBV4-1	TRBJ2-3	ASSPLSGRGRSDTQY
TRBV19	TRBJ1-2	ASSIEVANYGYT
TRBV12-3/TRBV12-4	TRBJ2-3	ASRGSDTQY
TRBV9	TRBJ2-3	ASSGAVGPADTQY
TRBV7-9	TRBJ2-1	ASSRRVNEQF
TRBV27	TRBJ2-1	ASSRQGWDEQF
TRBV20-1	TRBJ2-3	SARGHVREGTDTQY
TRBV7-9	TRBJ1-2	ASRGASGYT
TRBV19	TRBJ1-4	ASRQGLIEKLF
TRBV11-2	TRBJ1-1	ATRPTSLMNTEAF
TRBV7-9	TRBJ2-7	ASSSRSLGKSEQY
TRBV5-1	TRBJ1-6	ASRSGGERNSPLH
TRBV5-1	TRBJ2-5	ASRGRETQY
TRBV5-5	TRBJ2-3	ASSPAPAADTQY
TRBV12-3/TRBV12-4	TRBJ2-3	AIAGPTDTQY
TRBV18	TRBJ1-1	ASSPPGPGWGTEAF
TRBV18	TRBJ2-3	ASSPQTGLLTDTQY
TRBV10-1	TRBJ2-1	ASSEVSAGGFNEQF
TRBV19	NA	ASSVRDRVYEQY
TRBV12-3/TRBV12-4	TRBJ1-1	ASSERTSNTEAF
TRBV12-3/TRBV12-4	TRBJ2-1	ASSLPNEQF
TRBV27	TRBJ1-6	ASSLAAHSPLH
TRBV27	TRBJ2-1	ASSLSAGGSYNEQF
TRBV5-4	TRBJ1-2	ASSSTGGNYGYT